This TCR beta chain was profiled in a study of glioma-infiltrating T cells. The iRepertoire nested amplicon-rescue multiplex PCR amplified TCR alpha and beta CDR3s from RNA. One-step reverse transcription and amplification started from around 100-400 ng of tissue mRNA or PBMC total RNA. TCRdb reanalysed the multiplex PCR reads using MiXCR and keeps one entry per CDR3 protein. The sample includes 300,000 to 450,000 distinct CDR3 sequences, approximately 42% of them seen just once. In this sample, this clonotype turned up once. Its target is not known. Findings of the study overall: A blood CDR3 motif signature was depleted in highly divergent patients. Only very few CDR3 sequences appeared in both tissue and blood.

Looked up from germline, CDR1 is DFQATT and CDR2 is SNEGSKA (reference sequence). V lost 3 bases and J lost 2, with 20 bases in between. CDR3 length equals 17 residues. The genes are TRBV20-1 and TRBJ1-3; D remains ambiguous. This sequence originates from a human donor with low-grade glioma or glioblastoma, undergoing nonglioma brain surgery, or in good health (not recorded which). Sequencing used glioma tissue, nonneoplastic brain tissue, or PBMCs (not recorded which). The CDR3 sequence is CSASLIGRVDPGNTIYF. CDR3 sequence (DNA): TGCAGTGCTAGTCTTATCGGACGGGTCGACCCTGGAAACACCATATATTTT.